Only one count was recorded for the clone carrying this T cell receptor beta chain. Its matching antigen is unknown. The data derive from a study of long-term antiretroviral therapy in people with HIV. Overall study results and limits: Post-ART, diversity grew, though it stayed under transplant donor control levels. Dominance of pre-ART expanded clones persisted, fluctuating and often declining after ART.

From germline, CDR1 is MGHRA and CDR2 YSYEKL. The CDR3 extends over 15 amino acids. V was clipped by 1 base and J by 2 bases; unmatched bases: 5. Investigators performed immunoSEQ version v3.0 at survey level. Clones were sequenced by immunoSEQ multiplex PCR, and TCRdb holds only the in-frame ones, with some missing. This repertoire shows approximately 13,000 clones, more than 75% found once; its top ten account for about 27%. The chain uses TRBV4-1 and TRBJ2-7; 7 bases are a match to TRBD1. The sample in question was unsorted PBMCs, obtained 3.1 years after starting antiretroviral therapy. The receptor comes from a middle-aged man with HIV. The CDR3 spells CASSQGPGTAYEQYF. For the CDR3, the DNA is TGCGCCAGCAGCCAAGGACCTGGGACAGCCTACGAGCAGTACTTC.